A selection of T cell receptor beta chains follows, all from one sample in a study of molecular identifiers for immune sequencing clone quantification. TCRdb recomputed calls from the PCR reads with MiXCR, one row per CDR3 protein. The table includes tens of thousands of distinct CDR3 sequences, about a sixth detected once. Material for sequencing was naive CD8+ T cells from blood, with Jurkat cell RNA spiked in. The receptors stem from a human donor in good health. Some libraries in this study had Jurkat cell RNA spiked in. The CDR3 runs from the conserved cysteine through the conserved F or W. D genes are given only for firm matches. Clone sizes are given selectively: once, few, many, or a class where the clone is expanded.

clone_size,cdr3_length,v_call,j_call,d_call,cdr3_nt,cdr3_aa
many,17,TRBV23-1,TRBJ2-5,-,TGCGCCAGCAGTCCGTTGGTCTTAGGGACAAGACAAGAGACCCAGTACTTC,CASSPLVLGTRQETQYF
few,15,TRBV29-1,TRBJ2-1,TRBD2,TGCAGCGTTGGAACTATAGCGGGATCCTACAATGAGCAGTTCTTC,CSVGTIAGSYNEQFF
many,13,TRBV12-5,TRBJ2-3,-,TGTGCTAGTGGCAGGGTTCGAACAGATACGCAGTATTTT,CASGRVRTDTQYF
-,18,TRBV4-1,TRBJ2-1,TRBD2,TGCGCCAGCAGTCAACGATATAGCGGGCAAAGCTCCTACAATGGGCAGTTCTTC,CASSQRYSGQSSYNGQFF
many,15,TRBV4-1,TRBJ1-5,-,TGCGCCAGCAGCCAAGTCAGTGGGGGCAATCAGCCCCAGCATTTT,CASSQVSGGNQPQHF
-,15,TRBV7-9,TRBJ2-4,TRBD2,TGTGCCAGCAACGAACCGGGACTAACGGAAAACATTCAGTACTTC,CASNEPGLTENIQYF
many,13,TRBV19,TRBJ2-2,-,TGTGCCAGTAATATTCTGGACACCGGGGAGCTGTTTTTT,CASNILDTGELFF
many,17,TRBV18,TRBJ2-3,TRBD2,TGTGCCAGCTCACCTCCCCCGGGAGGGAGCGGGTCAGATACGCAGTATTTT,CASSPPPGGSGSDTQYF
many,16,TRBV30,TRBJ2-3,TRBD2,TGTGCCTGGCTCCGAAGAGCGGGAGGGGGCACAGATACGCAGTATTTT,CAWLRRAGGGTDTQYF
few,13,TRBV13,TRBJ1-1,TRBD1,TGTGCCACACAACAGGGGGAAGGGACTGAAGCTTTCTTT,CATQQGEGTEAFF
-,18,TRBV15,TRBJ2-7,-,TGTGCCACCAGCAGAGATCCCCAATTTGCGGAGGGGAACTACGAGCAGTACTTC,CATSRDPQFAEGNYEQYF
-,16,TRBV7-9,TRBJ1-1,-,TGTGCCGTAAACTTGCGGGGGGGCTTTTTGAACACTGGAGCTTTCTTT,CAVNLRGGFLNTGAFF
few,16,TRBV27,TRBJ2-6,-,TGTGCCAGCAGTCGATTAGTTCCGGCTGGGGCCAACGTCCTGACTTTC,CASSRLVPAGANVLTF
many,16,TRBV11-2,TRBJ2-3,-,TGTGCCAGCAGCTTATGGACAAGGGAGCTCACAGATACGCAGTATTTT,CASSLWTRELTDTQYF
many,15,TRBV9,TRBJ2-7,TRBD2,TGTGCCAGCAGCGTAGCACTAGCGGGAGTCGCCGAGCAGTACTTC,CASSVALAGVAEQYF
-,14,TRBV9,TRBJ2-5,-,TGTGCCAGCAGCCCAAGGACATTGGAAGAGACCCAGTACTTC,CASSPRTLEETQYF
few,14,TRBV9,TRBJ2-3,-,TGTGCCAGCAACTCGGGACTTCGCACAGATACGCAGTATTTT,CASNSGLRTDTQYF
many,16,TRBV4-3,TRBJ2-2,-,TGCGCCAGCAGCCAAGACACGGGATCGAGCACCGGGGAGCTGTTTTTT,CASSQDTGSSTGELFF
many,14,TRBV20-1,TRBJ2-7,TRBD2,TGCAGTGCTAGAGCAGGACTAGTACCCTACGAGCAGTACTTC,CSARAGLVPYEQYF
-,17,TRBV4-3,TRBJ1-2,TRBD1,TGCGCCAGCAGCCAAGAAGTCCCCAGGGGGCTCGGCTATGGCTACACCTTC,CASSQEVPRGLGYGYTF
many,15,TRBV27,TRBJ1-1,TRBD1,TGTGCCAGCAGTTTCATGGGACAGGGAGACACTGAAGCTTTCTTT,CASSFMGQGDTEAFF
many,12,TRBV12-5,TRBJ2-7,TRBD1,TGTGCTAGTGGTTGGGACAGTTACGAGCAGTACTTC,CASGWDSYEQYF
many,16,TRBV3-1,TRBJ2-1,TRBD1,TGTGCCAGCAGCCAACTACCGGGACAGGACTACAATGAGCAGTTCTTC,CASSQLPGQDYNEQFF
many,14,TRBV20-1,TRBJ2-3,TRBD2,TGCAGTGCCCAAGAGCGGGAGGTCACAGATACGCAGTATTTT,CSAQEREVTDTQYF
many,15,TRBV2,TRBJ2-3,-,TGTGCCAGCATTCTATCGGGACTCAAAGCAGATACGCAGTATTTT,CASILSGLKADTQYF
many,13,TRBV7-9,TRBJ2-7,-,TGTGCCAGCAGCTTAGCGACGACCCACGAGCAGTACTTC,CASSLATTHEQYF